The rows below give T cell receptor beta chains drawn from one sample of a study of PD-1 blockade in classical Hodgkin lymphoma. Assay used: immunoSEQ multiplex PCR; TCRdb lists only in-frame clones, some missing. The sample contains 27,000 or so clones, about 72% of which appear only once. The source was peripheral blood mononuclear cells (PBMCs), collected before the fourth cycle of nivolumab. The source of these receptors is a human donor with classical Hodgkin lymphoma. Both conserved end residues are part of each CDR3. D genes are given only for firm matches. Clone sizes are given selectively: once, few, many, or a class where the clone is expanded.

>TRBD2|TRBV7-2|-|TRBJ2-7
CASSPTSGGFYEQYF
TGTGCCAGCAGCCCTACTAGCGGGGGGTTCTACGAGCAGTACTTC
>-|TRBV2|-|TRBJ1-5
CASSELRTDNQPQHF
TGTGCCAGCAGTGAGCTAAGGACGGACAATCAGCCCCAGCATTTT
>-|TRBV4-1|once|TRBJ1-1
CASSQEGAYRGEAFF
TGCGCCAGCAGCCAAGAGGGAGCATATCGGGGCGAAGCTTTCTTT
>-|TRBV28|once|TRBJ2-7
CASSSRGSGQDYEQYF
TGTGCCAGCAGTTCCCGCGGTTCGGGACAAGACTACGAGCAGTACTTC
>-|TRBV7-3|-|TRBJ2-2
CASSKETADTGELFF
TGTGCCAGCAGCAAGGAAACAGCGGACACCGGGGAGCTGTTTTTT
>-|TRBV15|-|TRBJ2-1
CATSSTQGPLWDEQFF
TGTGCCACCAGCAGTACCCAGGGGCCTCTGTGGGATGAGCAGTTCTTC
>TRBD1|TRBV30|few|TRBJ2-2
CAWSDYTLQGAGELFF
TGTGCCTGGAGTGACTACACACTACAGGGGGCCGGGGAGCTGTTTTTT
>TRBD1|TRBV7-2|-|TRBJ2-7
CASSLVPGTGYEQYF
TGTGCCAGCAGCTTAGTCCCCGGGACAGGTTACGAGCAGTACTTC
>-|TRBV4-2|-|TRBJ2-1
CASSQILGPPYNEQFF
TGTGCCAGCAGCCAAATCTTAGGTCCACCCTACAATGAGCAGTTCTTC
>TRBD1|TRBV6-6|-|TRBJ1-5
CASRGGGTSQPQHF
TGTGCCAGCAGGGGAGGGGGCACGAGTCAGCCCCAGCATTTT
>-|TRBV30|-|TRBJ2-3
CAWNTAGTDTQYF
TGTGCCTGGAACACGGCTGGCACAGATACGCAGTATTTT
>-|TRBV5-1|-|TRBJ2-5
CASSFAETQYF
TGCGCCAGCAGCTTTGCAGAGACCCAGTACTTC
>-|TRBV4-1|few|TRBJ2-7
CASSGGIGGDYEQYF
TGCGCCAGCAGCGGGGGGATCGGGGGAGACTACGAGCAGTACTTC
>TRBD2|TRBV5-4|-|TRBJ2-3
CASSVSVSSGKGDTQYF
TGTGCCAGCAGCGTATCCGTTTCTAGCGGTAAAGGAGATACGCAGTATTTT
>-|TRBV19|-|TRBJ1-4
CASSMDSRLISTNEKLFF
TGTGCCAGTAGTATGGACAGTCGTTTAATTTCAACTAATGAAAAACTGTTTTTT
>TRBD2|TRBV7-2|-|TRBJ2-1
CASTKALAGRDEQFF
TGTGCCAGCACCAAAGCCCTAGCGGGACGGGATGAGCAGTTCTTC
>TRBD1|TRBV6-1|-|TRBJ1-2
CASSEAPQGTGYTF
TGTGCCAGCAGTGAAGCGCCACAGGGGACTGGCTACACCTTC
>TRBD2|TRBV28|-|TRBJ2-7
CASSTGTSGAYEQYF
TGTGCCAGCAGTACCGGGACTAGCGGGGCCTACGAGCAGTACTTC